The next 16 T cell receptor beta chains were all read from a single sample in a study of blood T cell repertoires in COVID-19. Produced via immunoSEQ multiplex PCR; TCRdb's table is partial and in-frame only. The table shows about 55,000 clones, with about 88% occurring only once. The specimen was peripheral blood. Source of these receptors: a man between 60 and 75 years old with active COVID-19.

The chain links TRBV3-1 (or the pseudogene TRBV3-2) to TRBJ2-1; TRBD2 matches at 12 bases. CDR1 and CDR2 from the germline V gene are LGHDT and YNNKEL (reference sequence). V was pared by 0 bases and J by 7 bases, with 10 bases of the junction left unmatched. The CDR3 runs 18 residues. The CDR3 DNA is TGTGCCAGCAGCCAAGAAACCTGGACTAGCGGGAAGAGGAATGAGCAGTTCTTC. The encoded protein is CASSQETWTSGKRNEQFF.

The chain couples TRBV3-1 (or the pseudogene TRBV3-2) to TRBJ1-6, with TRBD1 matching 8 bases. V dropped 5 bases and J dropped 9; count of bases not matched to a gene: 3. Germline V lookup: CDR1 LGHDT, CDR2 YNNKEL (reference sequence). The CDR3 totals 13 residues. CDR3 protein: CASSSQGASPLHF. In DNA form, the CDR3 reads TGTGCCAGCAGCTCCCAGGGGGCTTCACCCCTCCACTTT.

The chain links TRBV18 to TRBJ1-4; no clear D. CDR1 is KGHSH and CDR2 is LQKENI in the germline V gene. V was pared by 6 bases and J by 7 bases, with 12 bases between. The CDR3 has 13 residues. The CDR3 nucleotides are TGTGCCAGCTCGCTTCAGGCGAGTGAAAAACTGTTTTTT. Protein sequence: CASSLQASEKLFF. Variable domain in full (rest from reference TRBV18 and TRBJ1-4): NAGVMQNPRHLVRRRGQEARLRCSPMKGHSHVYWYRQLPEEGLKFMVYLQKENIIDESGMPKERFSAEFPKEGPSILRIQQVVRGDSAAYFCASSLQASEKLFFGSGTQLSVL.

This clone appeared once. The chain uses TRBV12-3 or TRBV12-4 and TRBJ1-2; the D gene is possibly TRBD1 (6 bases). The CDR3 loop spans 13 amino acids. Trimming removed 7 bases at V and 8 bases at J, with 17 bases between. CDR3 loop: CASIKFQGIGYTF. CDR3 DNA sequence: TGTGCCAGCATAAAGTTCCAGGGGATAGGCTACACCTTC.

V usage is TRBV5-8 and J usage is TRBJ2-5; D may be TRBD2 (6 bases). This CDR3 spans 14 amino acids. Deletions cut 1 base from V and 4 bases from J, with 11 bases between. Per the germline V gene, CDR1 is SGHTS and CDR2 is YDEGEE. The CDR3 here is CASSLPSVRETQYF. CDR3 nucleotide sequence: TGTGCCAGCAGCTTGCCTAGCGTAAGAGAGACCCAGTACTTC. The full variable domain, rest sourced from reference TRBV5-8 and TRBJ2-5, is EAGVTQSPTHLIKTRGQQATLRCSPISGHTSVYWYQQALGLGLQFLLWYDEGEERNRGNFPPRFSGRQFPNYSSELNVNALELEDSALYLCASSLPSVRETQYFGPGTRLLVL.

The CDR3, as DNA: TGTGCCAGCAGCCAAGTTGCGGTGTGGCTAGACCGTGAAGATACGCAGTATTTT. It is translated as CASSQVAVWLDREDTQYF. This chain links TRBV14 with TRBJ2-3; D gene unclear. In germline, CDR1 is SGHDN, CDR2 FVKESK. The CDR3 is made up of 18 amino acids. Trimming took off 1 base at V and 5 bases at J, with 22 bases between the two ends.

This clone appeared once. The V gene is TRBV6-4, the J gene TRBJ2-5; a weak D match, TRBD1 (5 bases). Trimming took off 4 bases at V and 5 bases at J, with 14 bases between the two ends. CDR1 and CDR2 (germline): MRHNA, SNTAGT. CDR3 length: 14 residues. CDR3 in DNA: TGTGCCAGCAGTGTATCACAGGAATCGGAGACCCAGTACTTC. Translated, it gives CASSVSQESETQYF.

This clone was detected only once. This chain joins TRBV7-6 and TRBJ2-1, with 11 nucleotides matching TRBD2. The V segment lost 5 bases and the J segment 2 bases; nucleotides outside the gene matches: 5. Per the germline V gene, CDR1 is SGHVS and CDR2 is FNYEAQ. The CDR3 runs 16 residues. CDR3 sequence reads: CASSPLAGGTYNEQFF. In DNA form, the CDR3 reads TGTGCCAGCAGCCCGCTAGCGGGAGGTACCTACAATGAGCAGTTCTTC.

A word on this clone: Other nucleotide sequences in the sample specify the same CDR3. The chain uses TRBV6-5 and TRBJ2-7; D remains unclear. There are 11 residues in the CDR3. Germline V gene data show CDR1 as MNHEY and CDR2 as SVGAGI. V was pared by 2 bases and J by 4 bases, with 3 bases between. The CDR3 sequence: CASSYLYEQYF. The CDR3 DNA sequence: TGTGCCAGCAGTTACCTATACGAGCAGTACTTC.

V gene TRBV6-5 combines with J gene TRBJ1-2; TRBD1 matches at 7 bases. The CDR3 is made up of 15 amino acids. Trimming at V came to 6 bases and at J to 5 bases, leaving 12 bases not matched to a gene. Germline assignment: CDR1 MNHEY and CDR2 SVGAGI. Written as DNA, the CDR3 is TGTGCCAGCAGCTTGACAGGGTATTGGGGTTATGGCTACACCTTC. This sequence encodes CASSLTGYWGYGYTF.

The genes are TRBV30 and TRBJ2-7; 8 bases match TRBD2. J gave up 0 bases and V 3 bases, and 4 bases lay outside the gene matches. The V gene's germline CDR1 is GTSNPN and CDR2 SVGIG (reference sequence). The CDR3 extends over 14 amino acids. The CDR3 DNA sequence: TGTGCCTGGAGCTGGCGGGAGGCCTCCTACGAGCAGTACTTC. Protein sequence: CAWSWREASYEQYF. The variable domain in full, with the rest retrieved from reference TRBV30 and TRBJ2-7, is SQTIHQWPATLVQPVGSPLSLECTVEGTSNPNLYWYRQAAGRGLQLLFYSVGIGQISSEVPQNLSASRPQDRQFILSSKKLLLSDSGFYLCAWSWREASYEQYFGPGTRLTVT.

The rearrangement uses TRBV30 and TRBJ2-4; D call uncertain. The germline V and J ends were trimmed by 1 base and 7 bases, with 11 bases remaining between them. The CDR3 is made up of 13 amino acids. From germline, CDR1 is GTSNPN and CDR2 SVGIG (reference sequence). CDR3 protein: CAWSEQVENIQYF. CDR3 in DNA: TGTGCCTGGAGTGAGCAGGTCGAGAACATTCAGTACTTC.

This chain connects TRBV7-6 to TRBJ2-3, with 11 positions matching TRBD2. Trimming cost V 3 bases and J 2 bases; bases outside gene matches: 4. This CDR3 comprises 16 residues. The germline V gene has CDR1 SGHVS and CDR2 FNYEAQ. Here the CDR3 reads CASSFQTSGITDTQYF. The DNA for the CDR3 is TGTGCCAGCAGCTTCCAGACTAGCGGGATCACAGATACGCAGTATTTT.

V is TRBV11-2 and J is TRBJ2-7; possible D gene TRBD2, 6 bases. Germline V gene data show CDR1 as SGHAT and CDR2 as FQNNGV. This CDR3 comprises 15 residues. Trimming stripped 1 base from V and 0 bases from J, with 10 bases between. The CDR3 spells CASSLAAGSSYEQYF. The DNA of the CDR3 is TGTGCCAGCAGCTTAGCGGCGGGATCCTCCTACGAGCAGTACTTC.

V usage is TRBV4-2 and J usage is TRBJ2-7; 7 positions match TRBD2. The CDR3 has 16 amino acids. The V and J ends lost 4 bases and 2 bases, in that order; junction bases with no gene match: 11. Germline CDR1 reads LGHNA; CDR2 reads YNFKEQ. The CDR3, as DNA: TGTGCCAGCAGCCGCCCCAGCGGGGCAGGGACCTACGAGCAGTACTTC. Amino acids: CASSRPSGAGTYEQYF.

The chain recombines TRBV7-9 with TRBJ2-1; weak D call: TRBD2 (6 bases). Germline CDR1 is SEHNR and CDR2 is FQNEAQ (reference sequence). V lost 3 bases and J 4 bases, leaving 19 bases between the germline ends. CDR3 length: 17 amino acids. This CDR3 is CASSFSGLTSGYNEQFF. CDR3 nucleotides: TGTGCCAGCAGCTTTTCTGGCCTGACAAGCGGGTACAATGAGCAGTTCTTC.